Listed here are 16 T cell receptor beta chains from one sample, sequenced in a study of blood T cell repertoires in COVID-19. Here immunoSEQ multiplex PCR was the method, and the copy in TCRdb shows in-frame clones only, minus some. Of some 99,000 clones listed, about 86% were seen once; the top ten hold 13%. Sequencing input: peripheral blood. These receptors were obtained from a woman aged 55-75 years in a cohort sampled during active or convalescent COVID-19.

The chain carries TRBV15 and TRBJ2-1, with unresolved D. The V gene lost 0 bases and the J gene lost 5 bases, with 8 bases spanning the gap. The germline gives CDR1 LNHNV, CDR2 YYDKDF (reference sequence). The CDR3 loop spans 14 amino acids. Here the CDR3 DNA reads TGTGCCACCAGCAGAGATATCGTCCACAATGAGCAGTTCTTC. Its translation is CATSRDIVHNEQFF.

The gene calls are TRBV6-5 and TRBJ2-1; D not certain. The length of the CDR3 is 13 residues. CDR1 and CDR2 (germline): MNHEY, SVGAGI. Trimming removed 6 bases from V and 9 bases from J, with 15 bases in between. This chain's CDR3 is CASSSPQSSEQFF. The CDR3 bases are TGTGCCAGCAGCTCTCCCCAATCGAGTGAGCAGTTCTTC.

This sequence joins TRBV18 and TRBJ1-5, with unresolved D. Germline-derived CDR1 and CDR2 are KGHSH and LQKENI. Trimming removed 3 bases at V and 1 base at J, with 4 bases between. This CDR3 region has 13 residues. CDR3 DNA: TGTGCCAGCTCACCTAGCAGCAATCAGCCCCAGCATTTT. This translates into CASSPSSNQPQHF.

V usage is TRBV5-1 and J usage is TRBJ1-2; 7 positions agree with TRBD1. The germline V gene has CDR1 SGHRS and CDR2 YFSETQ. V lost 0 bases, J lost 4 bases, and 9 bases stayed unmatched. This CDR3 spans 16 amino acids. CDR3 sequence (DNA): TGCGCCAGCAGCTTGGAAGGACAGGACCCCATCTATGGCTACACCTTC. Translating it yields CASSLEGQDPIYGYTF. Supplemented by reference TRBV5-1 and TRBJ1-2, the full variable domain reads KAGVTQTPRYLIKTRGQQVTLSCSPISGHRSVSWYQQTPGQGLQFLFEYFSETQRNKGNFPGRFSGRQFSNSRSEMNVSTLELGDSALYLCASSLEGQDPIYGYTFGSGTRLTVV.

This chain connects TRBV10-3 to TRBJ1-5, with D hard to call. The CDR3 totals 13 residues. V lost 4 bases and J lost 3, with 7 bases in between. CDR1 is ENHRY and CDR2 is SYGVKD in the germline V gene. The CDR3 DNA is TGTGCCATCAGTGTCTCCCCCAATCAGCCCCAGCATTTT. It encodes CAISVSPNQPQHF.

V and J are TRBV28 and TRBJ1-3; 8 nucleotides align to TRBD1. The J segment lost 4 bases and the V segment lost 6 bases, leaving 5 bases of the junction unmatched. CDR1 is MDHEN, CDR2 SYDVKM, per germline. This CDR3 comprises 14 residues. This CDR3 is CASRRRDRGNTIYF. As DNA, the CDR3 is TGTGCCAGCAGACGACGGGACAGGGGAAACACCATATATTTT.

The chain recombines TRBV28 with TRBJ1-2; 9 bases agree with TRBD1. Trimming cost V 6 bases and J 7 bases; bases outside gene matches: 6. This CDR3 region has 13 residues. Germline V CDR1 and CDR2: MDHEN, SYDVKM. CDR3 amino acids: CASRTDRGFGYTF. The CDR3, as DNA: TGTGCCAGCAGAACGGACAGGGGATTTGGCTACACCTTC.

The chain recombines TRBV7-2 with TRBJ2-1, with 7 positions matching TRBD2. The germline V gene encodes CDR1 SGHTA and CDR2 FQGNSA. The CDR3 runs to 17 residues. Trimming cost V 4 bases and J 2 bases; bases outside gene matches: 11. DNA for the CDR3: TGTGCCAGCAGCTCCTACCCGGGCGGGAGCGCCTACAATGAGCAGTTCTTC. This encodes CASSSYPGGSAYNEQFF.

The rearrangement uses TRBV19 and TRBJ1-5, with 7 bases fitting TRBD1. The junction had 7 bases not matched to a gene; V was cut back by 7 bases and J by 4 bases. Germline CDR1 reads LNHDA; CDR2 reads SQIVND (reference sequence). The CDR3 length is 14 residues. The CDR3 sequence: CASMGDRENQPQHF. CDR3 sequence (DNA): TGTGCCAGTATGGGAGACAGGGAAAATCAGCCCCAGCATTTT.

V usage is TRBV20-1 and J usage is TRBJ1-2, with unresolved D. The CDR3 totals 11 residues. The V gene's germline CDR1 is DFQATT and CDR2 SNEGSKA (reference sequence). V was clipped by 6 bases and J by 7 bases, with 12 bases between them. The CDR3 DNA follows: TGCAGTGCCCCAATTGGAGGTGGCTACACCTTC. Its protein is CSAPIGGGYTF.

The rearrangement links TRBV12-3 or TRBV12-4 to TRBJ1-3; 8 bases are a match to TRBD1. Trimming cost V 5 bases and J 7 bases; bases outside gene matches: 1. This CDR3 has 12 residues. CDR3 protein: CASSRQGNTIYF. The CDR3, as DNA: TGTGCCAGCAGTAGACAGGGGAACACCATATATTTT.

The J gene is TRBJ1-6, the V gene TRBV30, with TRBD1 matching over 8 bases. This CDR3 has 15 amino acids. Looked up from germline, CDR1 is GTSNPN and CDR2 is SVGIG (reference sequence). With V trimmed by 5 bases and J by 6 bases, 9 bases remained unmatched. As DNA, the CDR3 is TGTGCCTGGGGACCTGGACAGGGACCTAATTCACCCCTCCACTTT. Translated, it gives CAWGPGQGPNSPLHF.

The chain joins TRBV28 to TRBJ2-7; D is perhaps TRBD1 (6 bases). This CDR3 has 13 residues. Germline V lookup: CDR1 MDHEN, CDR2 SYDVKM. The V end was cut by 5 bases, the J end by 5 bases, with 13 bases between. Written as DNA, the CDR3 is TGTGCCAGCAGTCAGCAGGGGACCGACGAGCAGTACTTC. Its protein product is CASSQQGTDEQYF.

This clone was found once. The chain recombines TRBV4-2 with TRBJ2-2; 7 bases align to TRBD1. There are 17 residues in the CDR3. V trimming: 5 bases; J trimming: 3 bases; junction bases outside the gene matches: 12. The V gene's germline CDR1 is LGHNA and CDR2 YNFKEQ. In nucleotides, the CDR3 is TGTGCCAGCAGCATTGGGACGAGGGGGCGAGACACCGGGGAGCTGTTTTTT. It specifies CASSIGTRGRDTGELFF.

This sequence joins TRBV5-1 and TRBJ2-5; 8 nucleotides agree with TRBD1. Losses at the gene ends were 1 base for V and 5 bases for J; bases not matched to a gene: 10. Germline V gives CDR1 SGHRS, CDR2 YFSETQ. The CDR3 contains 16 residues. The CDR3: CASSLTPQGASETQYF. CDR3 in DNA: TGCGCCAGCAGCTTGACCCCCCAGGGGGCGAGTGAGACCCAGTACTTC.

V gene TRBV7-2 combines with J gene TRBJ2-5; the match to TRBD2 covers 9 bases. V lost 2 bases and J lost 6; bases outside the gene matches: 10. From germline, CDR1 is SGHTA and CDR2 FQGNSA. The CDR3 spans 16 residues. This CDR3 reads CASSLLAGAGGKTQYF. CDR3 DNA: TGTGCCAGCAGCTTATTAGCGGGGGCCGGAGGGAAGACCCAGTACTTC.